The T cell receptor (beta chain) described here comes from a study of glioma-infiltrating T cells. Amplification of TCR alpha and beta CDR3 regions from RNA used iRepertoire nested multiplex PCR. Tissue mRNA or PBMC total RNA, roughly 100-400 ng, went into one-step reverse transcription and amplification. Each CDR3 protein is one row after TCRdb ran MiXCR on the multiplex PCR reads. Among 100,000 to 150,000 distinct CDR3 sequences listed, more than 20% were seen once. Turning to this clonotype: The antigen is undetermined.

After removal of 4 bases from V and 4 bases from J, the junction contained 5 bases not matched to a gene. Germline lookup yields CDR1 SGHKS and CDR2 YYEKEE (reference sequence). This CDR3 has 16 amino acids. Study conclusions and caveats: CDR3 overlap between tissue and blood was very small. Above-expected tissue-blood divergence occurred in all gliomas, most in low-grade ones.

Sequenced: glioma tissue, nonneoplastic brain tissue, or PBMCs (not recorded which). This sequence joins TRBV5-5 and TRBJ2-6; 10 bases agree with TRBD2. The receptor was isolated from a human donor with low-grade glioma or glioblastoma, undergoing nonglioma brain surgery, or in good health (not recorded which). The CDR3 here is CASSSLAGVGANVLTF. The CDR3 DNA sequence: TGTGCCAGCAGCAGCCTAGCGGGGGTGGGGGCCAACGTCCTGACTTTC.